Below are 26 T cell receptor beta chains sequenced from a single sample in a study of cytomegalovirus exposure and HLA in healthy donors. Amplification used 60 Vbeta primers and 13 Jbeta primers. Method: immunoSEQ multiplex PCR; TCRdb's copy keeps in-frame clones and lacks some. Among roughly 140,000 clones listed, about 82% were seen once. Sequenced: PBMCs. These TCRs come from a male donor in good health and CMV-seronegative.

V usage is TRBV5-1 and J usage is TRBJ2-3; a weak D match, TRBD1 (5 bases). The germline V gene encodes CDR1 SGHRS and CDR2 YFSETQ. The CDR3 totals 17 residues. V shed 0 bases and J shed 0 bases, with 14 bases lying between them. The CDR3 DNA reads TGCGCCAGCAGCTTGGAAGGGTTTGGGGCTAGCACAGATACGCAGTATTTT. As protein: CASSLEGFGASTDTQYF.

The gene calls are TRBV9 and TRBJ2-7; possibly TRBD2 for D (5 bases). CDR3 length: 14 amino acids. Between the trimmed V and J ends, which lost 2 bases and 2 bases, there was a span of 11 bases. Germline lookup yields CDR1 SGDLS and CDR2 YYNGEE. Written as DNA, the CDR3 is TGTGCCAGCAGCGTTACCGGGGAACCCTACGAGCAGTACTTC. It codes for CASSVTGEPYEQYF.

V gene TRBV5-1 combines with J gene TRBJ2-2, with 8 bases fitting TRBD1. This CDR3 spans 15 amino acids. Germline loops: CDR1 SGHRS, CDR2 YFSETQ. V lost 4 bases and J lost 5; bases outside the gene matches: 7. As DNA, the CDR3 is TGCGCCAGCAGCGGAACAACAGGGGGGACCGGGGAGCTGTTTTTT. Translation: CASSGTTGGTGELFF.

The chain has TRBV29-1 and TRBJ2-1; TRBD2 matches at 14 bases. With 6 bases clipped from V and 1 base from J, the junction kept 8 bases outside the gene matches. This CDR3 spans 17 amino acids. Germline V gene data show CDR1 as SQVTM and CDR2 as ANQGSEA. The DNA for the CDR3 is TGCAGCGTCACCGGGACTAGCGGGAGTGGGTCCTACAATGAGCAGTTCTTC. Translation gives CSVTGTSGSGSYNEQFF.

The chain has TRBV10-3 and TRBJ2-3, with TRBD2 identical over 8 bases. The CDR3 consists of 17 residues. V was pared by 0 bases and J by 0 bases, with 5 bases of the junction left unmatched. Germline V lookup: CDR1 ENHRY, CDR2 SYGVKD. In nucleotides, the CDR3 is TGTGCCATCAGTGAGTCGATAGCGGGGAAAAGCACAGATACGCAGTATTTT. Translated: CAISESIAGKSTDTQYF.

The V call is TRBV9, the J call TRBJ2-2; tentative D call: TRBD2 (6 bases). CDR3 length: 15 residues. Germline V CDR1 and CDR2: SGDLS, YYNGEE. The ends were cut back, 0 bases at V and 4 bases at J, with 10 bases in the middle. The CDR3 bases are TGTGCCAGCAGCGTAGGGGGGGACCCCACCGGGGAGCTGTTTTTT. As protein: CASSVGGDPTGELFF.

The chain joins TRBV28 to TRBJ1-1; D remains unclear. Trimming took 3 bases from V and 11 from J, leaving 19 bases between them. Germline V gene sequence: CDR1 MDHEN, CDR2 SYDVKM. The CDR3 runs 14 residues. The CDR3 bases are TGTGCCAGCAGTTTTCCCCGAGAGAGCCGAATGGCTTTCTTT. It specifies CASSFPRESRMAFF. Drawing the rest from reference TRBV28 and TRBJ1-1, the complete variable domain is DVKVTQSSRYLVKRTGEKVFLECVQDMDHENMFWYRQDPGLGLRLIYFSYDVKMKEKGDIPEGYSVSREKKERFSLILESASTNQTSMYLCASSFPRESRMAFFGQGTRLTVV.

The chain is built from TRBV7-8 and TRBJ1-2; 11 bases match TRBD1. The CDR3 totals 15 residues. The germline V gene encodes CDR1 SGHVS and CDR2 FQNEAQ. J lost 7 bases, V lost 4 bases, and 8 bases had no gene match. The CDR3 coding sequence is TGTGCCAGCAGCTCCCTCGGACAGGGGGCAATTGGCTACACCTTC. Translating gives CASSSLGQGAIGYTF.

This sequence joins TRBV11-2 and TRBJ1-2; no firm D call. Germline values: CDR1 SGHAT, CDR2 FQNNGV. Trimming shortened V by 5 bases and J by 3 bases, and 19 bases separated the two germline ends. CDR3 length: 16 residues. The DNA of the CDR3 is TGTGCCAGCAGCCTTCTCGAACAGCCTCTGGACTATGGCTACACCTTC. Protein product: CASSLLEQPLDYGYTF.

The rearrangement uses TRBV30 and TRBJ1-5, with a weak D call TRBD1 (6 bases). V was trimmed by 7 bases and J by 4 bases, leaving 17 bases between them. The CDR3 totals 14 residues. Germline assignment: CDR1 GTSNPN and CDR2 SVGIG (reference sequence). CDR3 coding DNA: TGTGCCTTTACAGGGTTTAGTCAGAATCAGCCCCAGCATTTT. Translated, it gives CAFTGFSQNQPQHF.

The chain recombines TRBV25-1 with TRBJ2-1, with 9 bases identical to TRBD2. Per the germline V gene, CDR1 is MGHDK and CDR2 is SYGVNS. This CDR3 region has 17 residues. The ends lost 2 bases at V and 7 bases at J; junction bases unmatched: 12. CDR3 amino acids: CASSERPMASGTNEQFF. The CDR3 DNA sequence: TGTGCCAGCAGTGAACGTCCCATGGCTAGCGGGACGAATGAGCAGTTCTTC.

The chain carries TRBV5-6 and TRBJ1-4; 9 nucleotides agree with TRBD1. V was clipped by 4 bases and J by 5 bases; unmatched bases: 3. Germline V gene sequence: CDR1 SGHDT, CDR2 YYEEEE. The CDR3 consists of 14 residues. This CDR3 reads CASSQGQGNEKLFF. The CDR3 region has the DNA TGTGCCAGCAGCCAGGGACAGGGAAATGAAAAACTGTTTTTT.

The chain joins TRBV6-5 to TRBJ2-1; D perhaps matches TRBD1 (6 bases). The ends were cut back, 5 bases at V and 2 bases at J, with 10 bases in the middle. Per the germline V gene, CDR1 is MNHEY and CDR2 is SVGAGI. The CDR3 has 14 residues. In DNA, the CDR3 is TGTGCCAGCAGTAGAGGACAGACCTACAATGAGCAGTTCTTC. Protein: CASSRGQTYNEQFF.

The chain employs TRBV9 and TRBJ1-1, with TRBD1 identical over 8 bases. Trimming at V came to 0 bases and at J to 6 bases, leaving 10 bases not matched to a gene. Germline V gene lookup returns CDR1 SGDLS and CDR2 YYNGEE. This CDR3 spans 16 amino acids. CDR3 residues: CASSVADRVTISEAFF. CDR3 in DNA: TGTGCCAGCAGCGTAGCGGACAGGGTAACTATATCTGAAGCTTTCTTT.

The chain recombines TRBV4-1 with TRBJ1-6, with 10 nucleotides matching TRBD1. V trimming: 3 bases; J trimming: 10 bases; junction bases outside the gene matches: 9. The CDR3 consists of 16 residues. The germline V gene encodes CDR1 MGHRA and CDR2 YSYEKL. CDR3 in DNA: TGCGCCAGCAGCCAGGGGGGACAGGGGATGTTGTCACCCCTCCACTTT. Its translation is CASSQGGQGMLSPLHF.

The CDR3: CATGHPSGGFSYEQYF. In DNA, the CDR3 is TGTGCCACAGGCCACCCTAGCGGGGGGTTTTCGTACGAGCAGTACTTC. The genes are TRBV2 and TRBJ2-5; the match to TRBD2 covers 11 bases. The J call may be mistaken, given a closer DNA end match to TRBJ2-7. This CDR3 contains 16 residues. Germline loops: CDR1 SNHLY, CDR2 FYNNEI.

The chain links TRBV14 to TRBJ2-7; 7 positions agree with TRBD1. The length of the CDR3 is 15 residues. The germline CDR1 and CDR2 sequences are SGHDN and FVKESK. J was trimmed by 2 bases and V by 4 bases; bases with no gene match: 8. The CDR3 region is CASSLGRQGAYEQYF. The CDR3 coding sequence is TGTGCCAGCAGCCTAGGAAGACAGGGCGCCTACGAGCAGTACTTC. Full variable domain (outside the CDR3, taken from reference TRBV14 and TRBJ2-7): EAGVTQFPSHSVIEKGQTVTLRCDPISGHDNLYWYRRVMGKEIKFLLHFVKESKQDESGMPNNRFLAERTGGTYSTLKVQPAELEDSGVYFCASSLGRQGAYEQYFGPGTRLTVT.

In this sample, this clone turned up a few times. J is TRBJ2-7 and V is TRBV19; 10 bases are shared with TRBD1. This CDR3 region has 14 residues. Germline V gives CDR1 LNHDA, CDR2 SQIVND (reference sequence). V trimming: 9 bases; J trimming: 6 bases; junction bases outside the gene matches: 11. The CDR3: CASAQGTGDGEQYF. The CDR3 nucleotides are TGTGCCAGCGCACAGGGGACAGGGGATGGCGAGCAGTACTTC. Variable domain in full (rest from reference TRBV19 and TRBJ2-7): DGGITQSPKYLFRKEGQNVTLSCEQNLNHDAMYWYRQDPGQGLRLIYYSQIVNDFQKGDIAEGYSVSREKKESFPLTVTSAQKNPTAFYLCASAQGTGDGEQYFGPGTRLTVT.

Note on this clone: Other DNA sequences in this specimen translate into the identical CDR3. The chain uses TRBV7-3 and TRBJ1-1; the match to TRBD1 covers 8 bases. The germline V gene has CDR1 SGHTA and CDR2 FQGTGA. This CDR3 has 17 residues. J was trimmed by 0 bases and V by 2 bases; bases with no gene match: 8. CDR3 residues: CASSLGGTGTMNTEAFF. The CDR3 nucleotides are TGTGCCAGCAGCTTAGGAGGGACAGGAACCATGAACACTGAAGCTTTCTTT.

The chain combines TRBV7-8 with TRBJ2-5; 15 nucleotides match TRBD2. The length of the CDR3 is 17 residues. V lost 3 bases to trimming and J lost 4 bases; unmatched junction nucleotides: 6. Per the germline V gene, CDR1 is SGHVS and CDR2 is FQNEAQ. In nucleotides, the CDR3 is TGTGCCAGCAGCTTCTGGACTAGCGGGAGGGCTGTAGAGACCCAGTACTTC. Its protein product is CASSFWTSGRAVETQYF. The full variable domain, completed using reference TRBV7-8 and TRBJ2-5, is GAGVSQSPRYKVAKRGQDVALRCDPISGHVSLFWYQQALGQGPEFLTYFQNEAQLDKSGLPSDRFFAERPEGSVSTLKIQRTQQEDSAVYLCASSFWTSGRAVETQYFGPGTRLLVL.

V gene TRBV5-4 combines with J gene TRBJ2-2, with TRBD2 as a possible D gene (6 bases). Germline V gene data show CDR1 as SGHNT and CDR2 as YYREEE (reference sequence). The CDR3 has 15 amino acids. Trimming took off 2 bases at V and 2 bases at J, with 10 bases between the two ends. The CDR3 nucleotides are TGTGCCAGCAGCTTAGATAGCGGTAACACCGGGGAGCTGTTTTTT. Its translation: CASSLDSGNTGELFF.

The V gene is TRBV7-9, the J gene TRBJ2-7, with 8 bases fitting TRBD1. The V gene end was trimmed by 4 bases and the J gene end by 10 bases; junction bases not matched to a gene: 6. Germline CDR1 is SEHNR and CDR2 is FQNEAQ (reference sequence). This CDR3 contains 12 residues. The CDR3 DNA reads TGTGCCAGCAGCTCTGGGACAGGAACTCAGTACTTC. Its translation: CASSSGTGTQYF.

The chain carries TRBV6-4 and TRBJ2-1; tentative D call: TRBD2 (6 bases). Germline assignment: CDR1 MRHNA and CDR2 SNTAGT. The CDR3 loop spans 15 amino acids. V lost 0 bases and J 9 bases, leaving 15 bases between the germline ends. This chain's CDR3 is CASSDSAGPGGEQFF. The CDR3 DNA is TGTGCCAGCAGTGACTCCGCGGGGCCGGGCGGTGAGCAGTTCTTC.

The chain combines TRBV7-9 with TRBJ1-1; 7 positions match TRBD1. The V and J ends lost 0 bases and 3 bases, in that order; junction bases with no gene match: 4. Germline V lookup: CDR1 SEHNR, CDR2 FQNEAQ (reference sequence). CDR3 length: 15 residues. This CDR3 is CASSLATGVHTEAFF. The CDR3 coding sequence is TGTGCCAGCAGCTTAGCAACAGGGGTTCACACTGAAGCTTTCTTT.

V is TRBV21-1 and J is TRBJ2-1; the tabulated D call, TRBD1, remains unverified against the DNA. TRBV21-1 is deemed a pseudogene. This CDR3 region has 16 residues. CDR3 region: CASSKEGQGSYNEQFF. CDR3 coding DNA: TGTGCCAGCAGCAAAGAGGGACAGGGGTCCTACAATGAGCAGTTCTTC.

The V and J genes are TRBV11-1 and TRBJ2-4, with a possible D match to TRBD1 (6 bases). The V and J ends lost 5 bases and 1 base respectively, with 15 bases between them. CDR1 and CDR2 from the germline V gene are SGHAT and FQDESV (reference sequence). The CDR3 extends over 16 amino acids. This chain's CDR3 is CASSALQGTAKNIQYF. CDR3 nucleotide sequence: TGTGCCAGCAGCGCCCTCCAGGGGACGGCCAAAAACATTCAGTACTTC.